A single sample is the source of the 18 T cell receptor beta chains below, sequenced in a study of blood T cells in healthy people across ages. A second roughly 7 to 12 cycle PCR used barcoded and J-beta primers. Each CDR3 protein is one row after TCRdb ran MiXCR on the 5' RACE reads. The table lists about 680,000 distinct CDR3 sequences, roughly 49% of them singletons. The sequenced sample consisted of blood. The receptors were sampled from a woman aged 60-75 years in good health.

With respect to this clonotype: The junction departs from germline at one end; a sequencing error may be responsible. The chain recombines TRBV6-2 or TRBV6-3 with TRBJ2-5; D call uncertain. Germline V lookup: CDR1 MNHEY, CDR2 SVGEGT. The CDR3 totals 11 residues. The CDR3 sequence is CASMREDTQYF. The CDR3 bases are TGTGCCAGCATGAGAGAAGATACCCAGTACTTC.

V is TRBV4-1 and J is TRBJ1-2, with 9 positions matching TRBD1. The trim removed 4 bases at V and 7 bases at J, leaving 7 bases unmatched. This CDR3 spans 14 amino acids. The germline CDR1 and CDR2 sequences are MGHRA and YSYEKL. The CDR3 DNA reads as TGCGCCAGCAGCCTCCTGGGACAGGGAAGTGGCTACACCTTC. This encodes CASSLLGQGSGYTF.

There are a few counts of this clonotype. V and J are TRBV20-1 and TRBJ1-1; 9 nucleotides line up with TRBD1. Germline V gene data show CDR1 as DFQATT and CDR2 as SNEGSKA (reference sequence). Unmatched junction bases numbered 3, after V lost 3 bases and J lost 1 base. The CDR3 contains 14 residues. This CDR3 reads CSASGGQGNTEAFF. The CDR3 DNA follows: TGCAGTGCTAGTGGGGGACAGGGGAACACTGAAGCTTTCTTT.

In this sample, this clonotype turned up a few times. CDR3 DNA sequence: TGCGCCAGCTCTGCGGACAGGGGCAATTCACCCCTCCACTTT. This translates into CASSADRGNSPLHF. The gene calls are TRBV5-1 and TRBJ1-6; the match to TRBD1 covers 9 bases. The CDR3 has 14 amino acids. Looked up from germline, CDR1 is SGHRS and CDR2 is YFSETQ. Unmatched junction bases numbered 6, after V lost 7 bases and J lost 7 bases.

The genes are TRBV10-3 and TRBJ2-2; TRBD2 might be the D (5 bases). The V end was cut by 10 bases, the J end by 4 bases, with 13 bases between. The germline CDR1 and CDR2 sequences are ENHRY and SYGVKD. CDR3 length: 13 residues. This CDR3 reads CATKLGPTGELFF. CDR3 nucleotides: TGTGCCACCAAACTAGGACCCACCGGGGAGCTGTTTTTT.

The chain is built from TRBV7-3 and TRBJ1-6; no firm D call. CDR3 length: 15 amino acids. V dropped 4 bases and J dropped 8 bases, with 15 bases sitting between them. CDR1 SGHTA and CDR2 FQGTGA come from the germline V gene. CDR3 sequence (DNA): TGTGCCAGCAGCTCCTCCAGACTTGTGGATTCACCCCTCCACTTT. Protein: CASSSSRLVDSPLHF.

This clonotype has ten or more counts. The J gene is TRBJ2-7, the V gene TRBV12-3 or TRBV12-4, with D perhaps matching TRBD2 (5 bases). This CDR3 spans 14 amino acids. V was pared by 7 bases and J by 5 bases, with 18 bases between. Written as DNA, the CDR3 is TGTGCCAGCATGATCGGACTCACAGCCCACGAGCAGTACTTC. Encoded protein: CASMIGLTAHEQYF.

The rearrangement uses TRBV28 and TRBJ2-5; TRBD2 matches 9 bases. CDR3 size: 14 residues. The V and J ends lost 10 bases and 5 bases, in that order; junction bases with no gene match: 11. Germline-derived CDR1 and CDR2 are MDHEN and SYDVKM. CDR3 DNA: TGTGCCATCGACGGCGGGAGGGCAGGGGAGACCCAGTACTTC. Encoded protein: CAIDGGRAGETQYF.

This clonotype was counted only a few times. V and J are TRBV4-3 and TRBJ2-3, with 9 bases identical to TRBD2. The CDR3 extends over 15 amino acids. Germline CDR1 LGHNA, CDR2 YSLEER. Unmatched junction bases numbered 4, after V lost 5 bases and J lost 1 base. The CDR3 DNA follows: TGCGCCAGCAGCTTTATAGCGGGAGGCACAGATACGCAGTATTTT. Encoded protein: CASSFIAGGTDTQYF.

On this clonotype itself: Its ends do not fully match the called genes, so a read error is possible. This rearrangement joins TRBV10-3 to TRBJ1-2; tentatively, D is TRBD1 (5 bases). Per the germline V gene, CDR1 is ENHRY and CDR2 is SYGVKD. The CDR3 has 12 residues. For the CDR3, the DNA is TGTCCCATCAGTGCAGGGTACTATGGCTACACCTTC. It is translated as CPISAGYYGYTF.

The genes are TRBV24-1 and TRBJ2-3, with 12 bases matching TRBD2. Germline V lookup: CDR1 KGHDR, CDR2 SFDVKD. Trimming cost V 5 bases and J 5 bases; bases outside gene matches: 4. The CDR3 is 15 residues long. In DNA, the CDR3 is TGTGCCACCAGTGTTACTAGCGGGAGGCAAGATACGCAGTATTTT. Its protein product is CATSVTSGRQDTQYF.

In regard to this clonotype: Germline is not matched at one junction end, which may reflect a read error. The chain links TRBV7-3 to TRBJ2-5, with D tentatively TRBD1 or TRBD2 (6 bases each). The CDR3 spans 15 residues. From germline, CDR1 is SGHTA and CDR2 FQGTGA. Here the CDR3 DNA reads TGTGCCAGCGGCTTAAGGGGGGATGGGAGGGAGACCCAGTACTTC. Translated, it gives CASGLRGDGRETQYF.

Notes on this clonotype: A junction end diverges from the germline sequence, so it may reflect a read error. V gene TRBV18 combines with J gene TRBJ2-7; 9 bases are a match to TRBD1. This CDR3 comprises 16 residues. In germline, CDR1 is KGHSH, CDR2 LQKENI. The CDR3, as DNA: TGTGCCGGCTCCCCCTTTACAGGGGGCTTTTCCTACGAGCAGTACTTC. It encodes CAGSPFTGGFSYEQYF.

This clonotype was seen more than once but under ten times. The genes are TRBV10-3 and TRBJ2-6, with D unclear. Germline CDR1 ENHRY, CDR2 SYGVKD. V lost 6 bases to trimming and J lost 0 bases, with 9 bases between them. The CDR3 has 15 residues. The CDR3 sequence: CAIRGSGSGANVLTF. CDR3 sequence (DNA): TGTGCCATCAGGGGGTCGGGCTCTGGGGCCAACGTCCTGACTTTC.

This clonotype was observed a few times. The chain joins TRBV5-1 to TRBJ2-7; perhaps D is TRBD1 or TRBD2 (5 bases each). The germline gives CDR1 SGHRS, CDR2 YFSETQ. The V gene lost 0 bases and the J gene lost 4 bases, with 17 bases spanning the gap. The CDR3 loop spans 16 amino acids. As DNA, the CDR3 is TGCGCCAGCAGCTTGGCCCTCGACAGTGGGGGTTACGAGCAGTACTTC. It yields the protein CASSLALDSGGYEQYF.

The gene calls are TRBV27 and TRBJ2-3, with TRBD2 matching 14 bases. Germline assignment: CDR1 MNHEY and CDR2 SMNVEV (reference sequence). This CDR3 spans 16 amino acids. The junction had 6 bases not matched to a gene; V was cut back by 9 bases and J by 1 base. The CDR3 nucleotides are TGTGCCAGTAGCGGGACTAGCGGGAGTGGCACAGATACGCAGTATTTT. This gives the protein CASSGTSGSGTDTQYF.

This clonotype was counted only a few times. The V call is TRBV20-1, the J call TRBJ2-5, with 7 bases identical to TRBD2. CDR1 and CDR2 from the germline V gene are DFQATT and SNEGSKA (reference sequence). This CDR3 contains 17 residues. The J segment lost 5 bases and the V segment lost 6 bases, leaving 21 bases of the junction unmatched. The CDR3 sequence is CSAVKYIRGGFRETQYF. In nucleotides, the CDR3 is TGCAGTGCCGTAAAGTATATCCGGGGAGGGTTCCGGGAGACCCAGTACTTC.

This clonotype has just a few counts. This chain uses TRBV10-3 with TRBJ2-2; a weak D match, TRBD2 (5 bases). Germline V gives CDR1 ENHRY, CDR2 SYGVKD. With 8 bases removed from V and 5 bases from J, the gap between germline ends came to 9 bases. The CDR3 totals 12 residues. The CDR3 spells CAIGGGTGELFF. The CDR3 DNA follows: TGTGCCATCGGTGGAGGTACCGGGGAGCTGTTTTTT.